The entry below gives a single T cell receptor beta chain sequence along with its context. Its antigen is still unknown. The germline V gene encodes CDR1 ENHRY and CDR2 SYGVKD. The CDR3 contains 13 residues. Trimming took off 5 bases at V and 1 base at J, with 6 bases between the two ends. The PCR template was genomic DNA. A primer set of 30 forward and 13 reverse primers amplified the CDR3. Using its own MiXCR run on the multiplex PCR reads, TCRdb lists one record per CDR3 protein. The sample consists of about 250,000 distinct CDR3 sequences, more than 40% of them appearing once. This sample is part of a study of type 1 and type 2 diabetes patients. Study-level points and caveats: Between type 2 diabetes and control samples, V and J usage averaged around 0.97 correlation.

Each participant gave about 10 milliliters of peripheral blood. This chain connects TRBV10-3 to TRBJ1-5; D is uncertain. The receptor's source is a man between 18 and 29 years old with type 2 diabetes. Material for sequencing was peripheral blood mononuclear cells (PBMCs). The DNA of the CDR3 is TGTGCCATCAGTAAACAGAGCAATCAGCCCCAGCATTTT. The encoded protein is CAISKQSNQPQHF.